The 21 T cell receptor beta chains given below trace back to one sample, sequenced in a study of T cells after yellow fever vaccination. TCRdb analysed the 5' RACE reads with MiXCR anew, one entry per CDR3 protein. The profile shows about 300,000 distinct CDR3 sequences, around 6.8% of them singletons. This sample comprised PBMCs, obtained roughly 47 days after the first yellow fever vaccination. The receptors were sampled from a man between 18 and 35 years old who received the YFV17D yellow fever vaccine.

The sample holds many counts of this clonotype. The V gene is TRBV7-2, the J gene TRBJ2-7; 9 nucleotides agree with TRBD2. This CDR3 has 16 amino acids. CDR1 is SGHTA, CDR2 FQGNSA, per germline. Trimming removed 2 bases from V and 2 bases from J; junction bases left unmatched: 7. The CDR3 DNA follows: TGTGCCAGCAGCTTATCAGTAGCGGGGGCGACCTACGAGCAGTACTTC. It specifies CASSLSVAGATYEQYF.

In this sample, this clonotype turned up a few times. J is TRBJ2-2 and V is TRBV6-5, with no clear D. The CDR3 has 14 residues. Trimming left V 2 bases short and J 7 bases short, with 11 bases between. Germline CDR1 MNHEY, CDR2 SVGAGI. CDR3 region: CASSYRKLGGELFF. CDR3 nucleotide sequence: TGTGCCAGCAGTTACAGGAAGTTGGGCGGGGAGCTGTTTTTT.

This clonotype was recorded a few times. The rearrangement links TRBV20-1 to TRBJ2-1; possibly TRBD1 for D (6 bases). The CDR3 runs to 14 residues. The ends were cut back, 4 bases at V and 3 bases at J, with 13 bases in the middle. Germline loops: CDR1 DFQATT, CDR2 SNEGSKA (reference sequence). The CDR3 is CSAITGTLYNEQFF. The CDR3 DNA reads TGCAGTGCTATAACAGGGACCCTCTACAATGAGCAGTTCTTC.

This clonotype was picked up a small number of times. This chain connects TRBV7-2 to TRBJ2-3; 9 nucleotides line up with TRBD1. This CDR3 contains 15 residues. Germline CDR1 is SGHTA and CDR2 is FQGNSA. Trimming removed 5 bases from V and 3 bases from J; junction bases left unmatched: 6. The CDR3 sequence is CASSARDRVTDTQYF. CDR3 in DNA: TGTGCCAGCAGCGCCCGGGACAGGGTTACAGATACGCAGTATTTT.

The rearrangement joins TRBV12-3 or TRBV12-4 to TRBJ1-2, with 8 bases identical to TRBD1. V shed 3 bases, J shed 7 bases, and the junction held 4 bases outside the gene matches. CDR3 length: 13 residues. The CDR3: CASSLDRAVGYTF. In DNA form, the CDR3 reads TGTGCCAGCAGTTTGGACAGGGCGGTTGGCTACACCTTC.

The chain joins TRBV12-3 or TRBV12-4 to TRBJ2-2; maybe TRBD1 (5 bases). The CDR3 is 13 residues long. V lost 6 bases and J 8 bases, leaving 13 bases between the germline ends. The CDR3 sequence is CASRPYQGGELFF. In DNA form, the CDR3 reads TGTGCCAGCAGGCCGTACCAGGGAGGGGAGCTGTTTTTT.

The chain employs TRBV7-8 and TRBJ2-6; 9 bases map to TRBD1. Germline CDR1 SGHVS, CDR2 FQNEAQ. The CDR3 runs to 16 residues. With 3 bases clipped from V and 4 bases from J, the junction kept 4 bases outside the gene matches. The CDR3 loop reads CASSLGQGAGANVLTF. The CDR3 nucleotides read TGTGCCAGCAGCTTGGGACAGGGAGCCGGGGCCAACGTCCTGACTTTC.

The chain has TRBV6-2 or TRBV6-3 and TRBJ2-2; a weak D match, TRBD2 (5 bases). The V end was cut by 5 bases, the J end by 3 bases, with 16 bases between. This CDR3 contains 16 residues. Germline assignment: CDR1 MNHEY and CDR2 SVGEGT. CDR3 sequence (DNA): TGTGCCAGCAGTCTATTTACGGGGAAGGACACCGGGGAGCTGTTTTTT. Protein sequence: CASSLFTGKDTGELFF.

This clonotype was seen ten or more times. This chain uses TRBV4-1 with TRBJ1-5; 8 bases are a match to TRBD1. With V trimmed by 4 bases and J by 2 bases, 13 bases remained unmatched. This CDR3 comprises 18 residues. Germline V gene lookup returns CDR1 MGHRA and CDR2 YSYEKL. CDR3 amino acids: CASSRQGLAGVGNQPQHF. In DNA, the CDR3 is TGCGCCAGCAGCCGACAGGGGTTAGCAGGGGTGGGCAATCAGCCCCAGCATTTT.

The table lists this clonotype with many counts. The chain carries TRBV6-5 and TRBJ1-1, with a possible D match to TRBD1 (5 bases). Germline values: CDR1 MNHEY, CDR2 SVGAGI. The ends were cut back, 6 bases at V and 4 bases at J, with 12 bases in the middle. The CDR3 spans 13 residues. The CDR3 sequence is CASSYGGGTEAFF. The DNA for the CDR3 is TGTGCCAGCAGCTATGGCGGGGGCACTGAAGCTTTCTTT.

This clonotype was found many times. The rearrangement links TRBV5-4 to TRBJ2-5; D gene ambiguous. Trimming cost V 4 bases and J 1 base, with 11 bases left between them. The CDR3 is made up of 14 amino acids. Germline lookup yields CDR1 SGHNT and CDR2 YYREEE (reference sequence). The CDR3 nucleotides read TGTGCCAGCAGCCCGTTTGAGTTCCAAGAGACCCAGTACTTC. This translates into CASSPFEFQETQYF.

This clonotype occurred a few times. The chain couples TRBV6-5 to TRBJ2-4, with 7 bases matching TRBD2. The CDR3 totals 16 residues. The germline CDR1 and CDR2 sequences are MNHEY and SVGAGI. Trimming removed 2 bases from V and 4 bases from J; junction bases left unmatched: 8. The CDR3, as DNA: TGTGCCAGCAGTTACGGCTTGATTAGCGGGAAAAACATTCAGTACTTC. The encoded protein is CASSYGLISGKNIQYF.

This clonotype was detected only a few times. This chain connects TRBV4-1 to TRBJ1-3; D gene uncertain. Germline lookup yields CDR1 MGHRA and CDR2 YSYEKL. Trimming pared 0 bases from V and 1 base from J, leaving 7 bases between. The CDR3 is 15 amino acids. The CDR3 DNA follows: TGCGCCAGCAGCCAAGAAGATTTGTCTGGAAACACCATATATTTT. Amino acid sequence: CASSQEDLSGNTIYF.

This clonotype turned up a few times. The chain joins TRBV10-3 to TRBJ2-7; D is undetermined. CDR1 and CDR2 from the germline V gene are ENHRY and SYGVKD. Trimming left V 6 bases short and J 5 bases short, with 14 bases between. The CDR3 is 13 amino acids. In DNA, the CDR3 is TGTGCCATCAGAAGGCTCAGGAATAACGAGCAGTACTTC. It yields the protein CAIRRLRNNEQYF.

This clonotype was counted a few times. This chain uses TRBV28 with TRBJ1-1; D may be TRBD1 (5 bases). Germline CDR1 reads MDHEN; CDR2 reads SYDVKM. V lost 8 bases and J 4 bases, leaving 11 bases between the germline ends. The CDR3 totals 12 residues. CDR3 bases: TGTGCCAGCCTTCGGGGGGGCACTGAAGCTTTCTTT. It specifies CASLRGGTEAFF.

In this sample, this clonotype turned up many times. The chain recombines TRBV5-1 with TRBJ1-1; perhaps TRBD1 as D (6 bases). This CDR3 has 14 amino acids. V was cut by 2 bases and J by 4 bases, with 12 bases left in between. The germline V gene encodes CDR1 SGHRS and CDR2 YFSETQ. The CDR3 here is CASSLQGSGTEAFF. CDR3 in DNA: TGCGCCAGCAGCTTACAGGGAAGCGGCACTGAAGCTTTCTTT.

This clonotype has a count of ten or more. V is TRBV6-2 or TRBV6-3 and J is TRBJ2-2, with a possible D match to TRBD2 (5 bases). Trimming removed 0 bases from V and 2 bases from J, with 7 bases in between. The germline V gene encodes CDR1 MNHEY and CDR2 SVGEGT. The CDR3 contains 15 residues. The CDR3 reads CASSYSPGNTGELFF. The CDR3 region has the DNA TGTGCCAGCAGTTACTCGCCGGGAAACACCGGGGAGCTGTTTTTT.

This clonotype was counted at least ten times. This chain joins TRBV5-4 and TRBJ2-4; 12 bases agree with TRBD2. Germline V CDR1 and CDR2: SGHNT, YYREEE (reference sequence). The CDR3 loop spans 15 amino acids. After removal of 4 bases from V and 4 bases from J, the junction contained 3 bases not matched to a gene. The CDR3 loop is CASSDGLAGKNIQYF. Written as DNA, the CDR3 is TGTGCCAGCAGCGATGGACTAGCGGGGAAAAACATTCAGTACTTC.

This clonotype was counted between two and nine times. J is TRBJ2-3 and V is TRBV6-1, with D perhaps TRBD1 (7 bases). Trimming left V 5 bases short and J 0 bases short, with 12 bases between. Germline CDR1 and CDR2: MNHNS and SASEGT. This CDR3 has 15 amino acids. The CDR3 reads CASSPGGTSTDTQYF. Written as DNA, the CDR3 is TGTGCCAGCAGTCCAGGGGGGACTAGCACAGATACGCAGTATTTT.

The chain joins TRBV6-5 to TRBJ1-2, with 7 bases aligning to TRBD1. The germline V gene encodes CDR1 MNHEY and CDR2 SVGAGI. V dropped 4 bases and J dropped 8; count of bases not matched to a gene: 7. The length of the CDR3 is 13 residues. CDR3 protein: CASSFRGRRGYTF. CDR3 DNA sequence: TGTGCCAGCAGTTTTAGGGGGCGGCGAGGCTACACCTTC.

The chain uses TRBV5-4 and TRBJ1-1; D not certain. Deletions cut 4 bases from V and 5 bases from J, with 18 bases between. This CDR3 has 15 residues. Germline CDR1 SGHNT, CDR2 YYREEE (reference sequence). CDR3 protein: CASSPGNVMRTEAFF. CDR3 nucleotides: TGTGCCAGCAGCCCTGGGAACGTCATGAGGACTGAAGCTTTCTTT. Full variable domain (missing parts from reference TRBV5-4 and TRBJ1-1): ETGVTQSPTHLIKTRGQQVTLRCSSQSGHNTVSWYQQALGQGPQFIFQYYREEENGRGNFPPRFSGLQFPNYSSELNVNALELDDSALYLCASSPGNVMRTEAFFGQGTRLTVV.